Below are 22 T cell receptor beta chains sequenced from a single sample in a study of blood T cells in healthy people across ages. Alongside a J-beta primer mix, a sample-barcoded 5' primer served in a second PCR lasting about 7 to 11 cycles. A single record per CDR3 protein comes from TCRdb applying MiXCR to the 5' RACE reads. The table lists approximately 1.5 million distinct CDR3 sequences, about 32% of them singletons. The sequencing input was blood. Receptors were obtained from a woman aged 25 to 45 in good health.

This clonotype was seen ten or more times. CDR3 loop: CASSSLAGGLETQYF. The CDR3 region has the DNA TGTGCCAGCAGTTCCCTAGCGGGGGGGCTCGAGACCCAGTACTTC. The rearrangement links TRBV28 to TRBJ2-5; 12 bases align to TRBD2. The germline V gene encodes CDR1 MDHEN and CDR2 SYDVKM. This CDR3 region has 15 residues. Germline trimming cut 4 bases from V and 5 bases from J; bases unmatched to any gene: 5. Full variable domain (missing parts from reference TRBV28 and TRBJ2-5): DVKVTQSSRYLVKRTGEKVFLECVQDMDHENMFWYRQDPGLGLRLIYFSYDVKMKEKGDIPEGYSVSREKKERFSLILESASTNQTSMYLCASSSLAGGLETQYFGPGTRLLVL.

This chain links TRBV5-6 with TRBJ2-3; TRBD1 might be the D (6 bases). Trimming took 6 bases from V and 2 from J, leaving 19 bases between them. There are 16 residues in the CDR3. The germline V gene encodes CDR1 SGHDT and CDR2 YYEEEE. The CDR3 DNA reads as TGTGCCAGCACCCTAGGACAGCGTATGACCACAGATACGCAGTATTTT. This gives the protein CASTLGQRMTTDTQYF.

This clonotype was counted a few times. The chain carries TRBV6-2 or TRBV6-3 and TRBJ2-7; 7 nucleotides match TRBD2. CDR3 size: 17 residues. With V trimmed by 4 bases and J by 4 bases, 16 bases remained unmatched. Per the germline V gene, CDR1 is MNHEY and CDR2 is SVGEGT. Here the CDR3 reads CASSSPPGGLRVYEQYF. In DNA form, the CDR3 reads TGTGCCAGCAGTTCCCCGCCGGGGGGACTTAGGGTTTACGAGCAGTACTTC.

The rearrangement uses TRBV28 and TRBJ1-5; D perhaps matches TRBD1 (6 bases). Germline V lookup: CDR1 MDHEN, CDR2 SYDVKM. The length of the CDR3 is 14 residues. Trimming shortened V by 7 bases and J by 4 bases, and 14 bases separated the two germline ends. CDR3 residues: CASTPRTVNQPQHF. Written as DNA, the CDR3 is TGTGCCAGCACTCCGCGGACAGTGAATCAGCCCCAGCATTTT.

In this sample, this clonotype turned up a few times. The V call is TRBV28, the J call TRBJ2-7, with TRBD1 matching 10 bases. This CDR3 spans 16 amino acids. The V segment lost 8 bases and the J segment 5 bases; nucleotides outside the gene matches: 15. In germline, CDR1 is MDHEN, CDR2 SYDVKM. Written as DNA, the CDR3 is TGTGCCAGCCGAGGGACGTACCGGGACAGGGGACACGAGCAGTACTTC. Translating gives CASRGTYRDRGHEQYF.

The rearrangement joins TRBV10-3 to TRBJ1-2; 8 positions agree with TRBD1. This CDR3 spans 16 amino acids. The germline gives CDR1 ENHRY, CDR2 SYGVKD. The V gene end was trimmed by 3 bases and the J gene end by 4 bases; junction bases not matched to a gene: 10. The CDR3 sequence is CAISEIPGQVSYGYTF. In nucleotides, the CDR3 is TGTGCCATCAGTGAAATCCCGGGACAGGTTAGCTATGGCTACACCTTC.

The chain links TRBV14 to TRBJ2-7; 7 bases agree with TRBD1. The CDR3 is 14 amino acids. Trimming at V came to 2 bases and at J to 1 base, leaving 2 bases not matched to a gene. From germline, CDR1 is SGHDN and CDR2 FVKESK. CDR3 amino acids: CASSQKGQSYEQYF. DNA for the CDR3: TGTGCCAGCAGCCAAAAGGGACAGTCCTACGAGCAGTACTTC.

There are many counts of this clonotype. This chain joins TRBV20-1 and TRBJ2-7, with D possibly being TRBD1 (5 bases). The CDR3 has 13 residues. Germline CDR1 reads DFQATT; CDR2 reads SNEGSKA (reference sequence). Trimming removed 5 bases at V and 7 bases at J, with 18 bases between. Here the CDR3 DNA reads TGCAGTGCTCCGGTGGGGCCTGATTGGGAGCAGTACTTC. Its protein product is CSAPVGPDWEQYF.

This clonotype was recorded a few times. The genes are TRBV11-2 and TRBJ1-2, with no clear D. V lost 7 bases to trimming and J lost 4 bases, with 13 bases between them. This CDR3 region has 13 residues. The V gene's germline CDR1 is SGHAT and CDR2 FQNNGV. The CDR3 is CASNIDASYGYTF. CDR3 in DNA: TGTGCCAGCAACATAGACGCCAGCTATGGCTACACCTTC.

With regard to this clonotype: One junction end does not reproduce the germline sequence, and a read error may be involved. The V call is TRBV7-9, the J call TRBJ2-3; either TRBD1 or TRBD2 may supply D (6 bases each). Germline CDR1 reads SEHNR; CDR2 reads FQNEAQ (reference sequence). The CDR3 totals 16 residues. The CDR3 sequence: CASSPWRDIFTGTQYF. The CDR3 nucleotides are TGTGCCAGCAGCCCCTGGCGGGACATCTTCACAGGTACGCAGTATTTT.

There are a few counts of this clonotype. The chain employs TRBV12-3 or TRBV12-4 and TRBJ2-7; TRBD1 matches at 10 bases. V lost 5 bases and J lost 4; bases outside the gene matches: 8. The CDR3 is 15 residues long. CDR3 bases: TGTGCCAGCAGTCCCCGGACAGGGGGGATGTACGAGCAGTACTTC. Protein: CASSPRTGGMYEQYF.

This clonotype was found a few times. V and J are TRBV7-9 and TRBJ2-1; D not resolved. CDR1 is SEHNR, CDR2 FQNEAQ, per germline (reference sequence). The V gene lost 7 bases and the J gene lost 6 bases, with 7 bases spanning the gap. The CDR3 totals 11 residues. The CDR3 here is CASTKSNEQFF. CDR3 nucleotide sequence: TGTGCCAGCACCAAGTCCAATGAGCAGTTCTTC. Full variable domain (missing parts from reference TRBV7-9 and TRBJ2-1): DTGVSQNPRHKITKRGQNVTFRCDPISEHNRLYWYRQTLGQGPEFLTYFQNEAQLEKSRLLSDRFSAERPKGSFSTLEIQRTEQGDSAMYLCASTKSNEQFFGPGTRLTVL.

This clonotype was detected only a few times. The gene calls are TRBV2 and TRBJ2-1, with 10 bases aligning to TRBD2. CDR1 SNHLY and CDR2 FYNNEI come from the germline V gene. After removal of 3 bases from V and 7 bases from J, the junction contained 6 bases not matched to a gene. The CDR3 sequence is 15 residues long. CDR3 protein: CASSEERGGFNEQFF. The CDR3 DNA is TGTGCCAGCAGTGAGGAGCGGGGGGGCTTTAATGAGCAGTTCTTC.

The CDR3 is CANSPAVSSYEQYF. CDR3 sequence (DNA): TGCGCCAACAGTCCAGCGGTAAGCTCCTACGAGCAGTACTTC. The V gene is TRBV4-1, the J gene TRBJ2-7; tentative D call: TRBD2 (5 bases). The V end lost 10 bases, the J end lost 0 bases, and 16 bases lay between the germline ends. Germline assignment: CDR1 MGHRA and CDR2 YSYEKL. This CDR3 has 14 amino acids.

At least ten counts were recorded for this clonotype. The rearrangement joins TRBV6-6 to TRBJ1-2; 7 bases align to TRBD1. The CDR3 covers 17 residues. Germline loops: CDR1 MNHNY, CDR2 SVGAGI (reference sequence). The junction had 15 bases not matched to a gene; V was cut back by 4 bases and J by 4 bases. CDR3 DNA: TGTGCCAGCAGTTTCCTAGCGACAGGGATGTTAGGCTATGGCTACACCTTC. Residues: CASSFLATGMLGYGYTF.

The chain carries TRBV2 and TRBJ2-5; 7 bases are shared with TRBD2. The DNA end favors TRBJ2-7, so the J call may be wrong. This CDR3 is built from 16 residues. Germline V gives CDR1 SNHLY, CDR2 FYNNEI. The CDR3 protein is CASSELASGVLYEQYF. For the CDR3, the DNA is TGTGCCAGCAGTGAATTGGCTAGCGGCGTCCTCTACGAGCAGTACTTC.

Many counts were recorded for this clonotype. The V and J genes are TRBV7-9 and TRBJ1-2; D ambiguous. The CDR3 contains 16 residues. V lost 5 bases and J lost 2, with 18 bases in between. The germline V gene has CDR1 SEHNR and CDR2 FQNEAQ (reference sequence). The CDR3 reads CASSPLTLSLNYGYTF. CDR3 sequence (DNA): TGTGCCAGCAGCCCCCTTACCCTCTCGCTCAACTATGGCTACACCTTC.

V gene TRBV7-9 combines with J gene TRBJ1-1; TRBD1 matches 9 bases. CDR1 is SEHNR and CDR2 is FQNEAQ in the germline V gene (reference sequence). The junction had 10 bases not matched to a gene; V was cut back by 4 bases and J by 4 bases. CDR3 length: 16 residues. CDR3 protein: CASSWGDRALGTEAFF. The CDR3 DNA reads as TGTGCCAGCAGCTGGGGGGACAGGGCCCTTGGCACTGAAGCTTTCTTT.

This clonotype has more than one count but fewer than ten. The V and J genes are TRBV20-1 and TRBJ2-1; TRBD2 matches 15 bases. Germline V CDR1 and CDR2: DFQATT, SNEGSKA (reference sequence). The J segment lost 13 bases and the V segment lost 6 bases, leaving 10 bases of the junction unmatched. The CDR3 is 14 residues long. Here the CDR3 DNA reads TGCAGTGCAACTCCCGGGACTAGCGGGGGGAGACAGTTCTTC. Its translation: CSATPGTSGGRQFF.

The chain has TRBV4-1 and TRBJ2-7; TRBD2 matches 10 bases. The J call may be faulty, since TRBJ2-1 better matches the DNA end. This CDR3 contains 20 residues. Germline values: CDR1 MGHRA, CDR2 YSYEKL. This CDR3 reads CASSQVRLAGARRGVNEQFF. In DNA, the CDR3 is TGCGCCAGCAGCCAAGTCCGACTAGCGGGCGCTCGACGAGGGGTCAATGAGCAGTTCTTC.

This clonotype was detected a few times. The chain employs TRBV5-1 and TRBJ2-1, with a weak D call TRBD1 (5 bases). The CDR3 contains 15 residues. The V gene lost 0 bases and the J gene lost 2 bases, with 9 bases spanning the gap. The germline V gene encodes CDR1 SGHRS and CDR2 YFSETQ. For the CDR3, the DNA is TGCGCCAGCAGCTTGGACAGGCCCACCTACAATGAGCAGTTCTTC. Amino acid sequence: CASSLDRPTYNEQFF.

V and J are TRBV3-1 and TRBJ1-2; D uncertain. Germline V lookup: CDR1 LGHDT, CDR2 YNNKEL (reference sequence). V gave up 3 bases and J gave up 7 bases, with 21 bases separating them. The CDR3 consists of 16 residues. CDR3 nucleotide sequence: TGTGCCAGCAGCCACCTATCCTCCGGGTCCTCAGGTGGCTACACCTTC. The encoded protein is CASSHLSSGSSGGYTF.